The entry below describes one T cell receptor (beta chain). Individuals drawn from under 30 US areas were roughly 18 to 100 years old. Membership in each cohort depended on participant-reported clinical history. The data originate from a study of blood T cell repertoires in COVID-19. Study information: The samples span acute and convalescent COVID-19 from the United States, Italy and Spain. T cells, B-cell-depleted T cells, or PBMCs supplied cDNA or gDNA.

The repertoire was sequenced with immunoSEQ multiplex PCR; TCRdb's copy has only in-frame clones and lacks some. The table shows 400,000 or so clones, with around 90% occurring only once. Germline-derived CDR1 and CDR2 are SGHRS and YFSETQ. This CDR3 is built from 15 residues. V lost 0 bases, J lost 5 bases, and 11 bases lay in between. The rearrangement uses TRBV5-1 and TRBJ2-2; D might be TRBD2 (6 bases). This clonotype was obtained from a middle-aged woman with acute COVID-19. What was sequenced was PBMCs or T cells enriched from blood (not recorded which). The CDR3 DNA reads as TGCGCCAGCAGCTTGGCGGGGCGGGGAACCGGGGAGCTGTTTTTT. This codes for CASSLAGRGTGELFF.